This T cell receptor beta chain is drawn from a study of T cell responses to AZD1222 COVID-19 vaccine. The repertoire was sequenced with immunoSEQ multiplex PCR; TCRdb's copy has only in-frame clones and lacks some. The repertoire holds about 180,000 clones, 85% to 95% seen once, with approximately 1.8% in the top ten. General study points: The study identified only a handful of AZD1222 recipients as seropositive at baseline. The study found vaccine-associated CD4 TCRs spanning spike, dominant at 160-218 and 743-854.

Germline-derived CDR1 and CDR2 are SGHTA and FQGTGA. Trimming removed 5 bases from V and 3 bases from J; junction bases left unmatched: 4. The CDR3 covers 14 residues. This clone was detected a few times. Antigen specificity is unknown. The specimen comprised peripheral blood, sampled 28 days after the second AZD1222 dose. J is TRBJ1-1 and V is TRBV7-3, with TRBD1 matching over 9 bases. The TCR sequence derives from an adult who received the AZD1222 COVID-19 vaccine. The DNA of the CDR3 is TGTGCCAGCAGCGCACAGGGGGCTGACACTGAAGCTTTCTTT. Amino acid sequence: CASSAQGADTEAFF.